This TCR beta chain came from a study of radiation and T cells in renal cell carcinoma. Study-wide points: Pretreatment tumor biopsies were lacking, so baseline clonotypes are unknown.

Repertoires were generated with immunoSEQ multiplex PCR, while TCRdb's copy carries only in-frame clones and drops some. The sample includes around 78,000 clones, roughly nine tenths of them seen just once. Time point in this sample: blood 4 weeks post-SBRT, at nephrectomy. Treatment indicated: 15 Gy SBRT to primary tumor, nephrectomy 4 weeks later. Nephrectomy followed 15 Gy stereotactic body radiation by 4 weeks. Serial blood draws occurred at baseline and 2 and 4 weeks post-SBRT. As regards this clone: Its matching antigen is unknown.

This clonotype originated in a woman aged 70-85 years with renal cell carcinoma. The sample here was blood, taken from a patient whose treatment included radiotherapy and nephrectomy.

The CDR3 DNA is TGCGCCAGCAGCTCGCAGGGGAGCGGTAATGAAGCTTTCTTT. Translating gives CASSSQGSGNEAFF. The chain uses TRBV5-1 and TRBJ1-1, with D possibly matching TRBD1 (6 bases). Germline CDR1 SGHRS, CDR2 YFSETQ. Trimming removed 3 bases at V and 7 bases at J, with 16 bases between. The length of the CDR3 is 14 residues.